This is a list of T cell receptor beta chains from one sample in a study of cytomegalovirus exposure and HLA in healthy donors. TCRdb's table, derived via immunoSEQ multiplex PCR, lists solely in-frame clones and lacks some. The sample has over 85,000 clones, around 86% seen once. Material for sequencing was PBMCs. The receptors stem from a female donor in good health and CMV-seropositive. Each CDR3 is given with its conserved first and last residue. A D gene is named only where the DNA matches it firmly. The size entry is marked missing in some rows and otherwise reads once, few, many or a size class.

d_call: NA; clone_size: NA; j_call: TRBJ2-7; v_call: TRBV5-1; cdr3_nt: TGCGCCAGCAGCTCGGAGACAGGGAGGTTAGGGTACGAGCAGTACTTC; cdr3_aa: CASSSETGRLGYEQYF
d_call: NA; clone_size: NA; j_call: TRBJ2-7; v_call: TRBV27; cdr3_nt: TGTGCCAGCAGTTCTTCCCTGTTAGTTGGCGAGCAGTACTTC; cdr3_aa: CASSSSLLVGEQYF
d_call: TRBD2; clone_size: NA; j_call: TRBJ2-7; v_call: TRBV5-6; cdr3_nt: TGTGCCAGCAGCTTGACTAGCGGGGGCCCAACCTACGAGCAGTACTTC; cdr3_aa: CASSLTSGGPTYEQYF
d_call: NA; clone_size: NA; j_call: TRBJ1-2; v_call: TRBV14; cdr3_nt: TGTGCCAGCAGCCATATACAGGGCATAGATGGCTACACCTTC; cdr3_aa: CASSHIQGIDGYTF
d_call: TRBD2; clone_size: NA; j_call: TRBJ2-5; v_call: TRBV5-1; cdr3_nt: TGCGCCAGCAGCAACCTAGGACTAGCAGAAGAGACCCAGTACTTC; cdr3_aa: CASSNLGLAEETQYF
d_call: TRBD1; clone_size: once; j_call: TRBJ2-4; v_call: TRBV9; cdr3_nt: TGTGCCAGCAGCCCCTCCACAGGGGGCGCGCGGAACATTCAGTACTTC; cdr3_aa: CASSPSTGGARNIQYF
d_call: NA; clone_size: NA; j_call: TRBJ2-7; v_call: TRBV6-6; cdr3_nt: TGTGCCAGCAGTTGGTGGGGGGACTCCTACGAGCAGTACTTC; cdr3_aa: CASSWWGDSYEQYF
d_call: NA; clone_size: NA; j_call: TRBJ2-1; v_call: TRBV2; cdr3_nt: TGTGCCAGCAGTAAGGAGCGGCGGCCAAATGAGCAGTTCTTC; cdr3_aa: CASSKERRPNEQFF
d_call: NA; clone_size: NA; j_call: TRBJ2-2; v_call: TRBV7-8; cdr3_nt: TGTGCCAGCAGCGTACAGGTGGCGCGGGAGCTGTTTTTT; cdr3_aa: CASSVQVARELFF
d_call: NA; clone_size: NA; j_call: TRBJ1-1; v_call: TRBV6-5; cdr3_nt: TGTGCCAGCAGTTACTCGGGAGGGACCGGAGCTGAAGCTTTCTTT; cdr3_aa: CASSYSGGTGAEAFF
d_call: TRBD2; clone_size: NA; j_call: TRBJ2-7; v_call: TRBV12-5; cdr3_nt: TGTGCTAGTGGTCCCGGGACTAAATACGAGCAGTACTTC; cdr3_aa: CASGPGTKYEQYF
d_call: NA; clone_size: once; j_call: TRBJ2-4; v_call: TRBV28; cdr3_nt: TGTGCCAGCAGGGGGGCTGAGGTACCCAAAAACATTCAGTACTTC; cdr3_aa: CASRGAEVPKNIQYF
d_call: NA; clone_size: few; j_call: TRBJ2-3; v_call: TRBV4-1; cdr3_nt: TGCGCCAGCAACGATAGGCTACGGGGGTCTAGCACAGATACGCAGTATTTT; cdr3_aa: CASNDRLRGSSTDTQYF
d_call: TRBD2; clone_size: NA; j_call: TRBJ2-7; v_call: TRBV4-1; cdr3_nt: TGCGCCAGCAGCCAAGGACTAGCACGAGAGCAGTACTTC; cdr3_aa: CASSQGLAREQYF
d_call: NA; clone_size: NA; j_call: TRBJ2-7; v_call: TRBV9; cdr3_nt: TGTGCCAGCAGCAAAGGATGGGGGGATGAGCAGTACTTC; cdr3_aa: CASSKGWGDEQYF
d_call: TRBD1; clone_size: NA; j_call: TRBJ2-2; v_call: TRBV10-3; cdr3_nt: TGTGCCACCGGCCCAAACGAGGACAGGGCCAACGGGGAGCTGTTTTTT; cdr3_aa: CATGPNEDRANGELFF
d_call: NA; clone_size: few; j_call: TRBJ2-1; v_call: TRBV27; cdr3_nt: TGTGCCAGCAGTTTTGGCAGCTCCTACAATGAGCAGTTCTTC; cdr3_aa: CASSFGSSYNEQFF
d_call: NA; clone_size: NA; j_call: TRBJ2-2; v_call: TRBV27; cdr3_nt: TGTGCCAGCAGTTTCCGGGACACGTTAGCCACCGGGGAGCTGTTTTTT; cdr3_aa: CASSFRDTLATGELFF
d_call: TRBD1; clone_size: few; j_call: TRBJ2-7; v_call: TRBV5-1; cdr3_nt: TGCGCCAGCAGCTTGGGACAGGGGGGCTACGAGCAGTACTTC; cdr3_aa: CASSLGQGGYEQYF
d_call: TRBD1; clone_size: NA; j_call: TRBJ1-2; v_call: TRBV6-5; cdr3_nt: TGTGCCAGCACCCCAGTCCAGGGGGGAGGCTACACCTTC; cdr3_aa: CASTPVQGGGYTF
d_call: NA; clone_size: NA; j_call: TRBJ1-1; v_call: TRBV6-5; cdr3_nt: TGTGCCAGCCTCCGTGGAGGTAACACTGAAGCTTTCTTT; cdr3_aa: CASLRGGNTEAFF
d_call: NA; clone_size: NA; j_call: TRBJ2-1; v_call: TRBV9; cdr3_nt: TGTGCCAGCAGCTCCCGCCGGCAGGGGACTGAGCAGTTCTTC; cdr3_aa: CASSSRRQGTEQFF
d_call: TRBD1; clone_size: NA; j_call: TRBJ2-7; v_call: TRBV2; cdr3_nt: TGTGCCAGCAGCTCCGGGACAGGAGCCTACGAGCAGTACTTC; cdr3_aa: CASSSGTGAYEQYF
d_call: TRBD1; clone_size: NA; j_call: TRBJ1-1; v_call: TRBV9; cdr3_nt: TGTGCCAGCAGCCCAGAAGAAGGGGGCGAGACTGAAGCTTTCTTT; cdr3_aa: CASSPEEGGETEAFF
d_call: TRBD2; clone_size: NA; j_call: TRBJ2-1; v_call: TRBV10-2; cdr3_nt: TGCGCCAGCACCTTAGCGGGGAGCTACAATGAGCAGTTCTTC; cdr3_aa: CASTLAGSYNEQFF